Following are 5 T cell receptor beta chains from one sample sequenced in a study of blood T cells in healthy people across ages (dated by TCRdb to the mid-2010s). Library prep was done by 5' RACE. The sequencer listed for this sample is Illumina HiSeq 2500. A second PCR of about 7 to 12 cycles was run with a J-beta primer mix and a sample-barcoded 5' primer. TCRdb handled the public reads itself, with Q25 trimming in fastp and clone calling in MiXCR, and kept productive beta chains. Here each entry gathers all rows of one CDR3 protein and keeps the most common genes and DNA. In all, the sample holds about 680,000 distinct CDR3 sequences, and approximately 49% of those were seen once. The ten biggest clones cover roughly a third of the sample. Sequencing was performed on blood. The source is a woman aged 55-70 years in good health.

The CDR3 here is CASNEGRNQPQHF. The DNA for the CDR3 is TGTGCCAGCAACGAAGGCCGAAATCAGCCCCAGCATTTT. The chain links TRBV6-6 to TRBJ1-5; D remains ambiguous. V gave up 7 bases and J gave up 4 bases, with 11 bases separating them. CDR1 MNHNY and CDR2 SVGAGI come from the germline V gene (reference sequence). The CDR3 spans 13 residues.

This clonotype showed up just a few times. The gene calls are TRBV24-1 and TRBJ2-3; D is unresolved. Germline V gene data show CDR1 as KGHDR and CDR2 as SFDVKD. Trimming left V 5 bases short and J 6 bases short, with 5 bases between. The CDR3 has 11 residues. In DNA form, the CDR3 reads TGTGCCACCAGTGTGTCCGATACGCAGTATTTT. Amino acid sequence: CATSVSDTQYF.

The rearrangement links TRBV10-3 to TRBJ2-1, with D hard to call. This CDR3 contains 13 residues. The ends were cut back, 2 bases at V and 4 bases at J, with 6 bases in the middle. Germline V gene sequence: CDR1 ENHRY, CDR2 SYGVKD. The CDR3 protein is CAISESRYNEQFF. The CDR3 DNA is TGTGCCATCAGTGAGAGTAGGTACAATGAGCAGTTCTTC.

This clonotype was detected only once. The gene calls are TRBV10-3 and TRBJ2-1, with D possibly TRBD2 on 7 matching bases. This CDR3 comprises 17 residues. Trimming cost V 6 bases and J 4 bases, with 22 bases left between them. From germline, CDR1 is ENHRY and CDR2 SYGVKD. This CDR3 reads CAIREGEGRGDYNEQFF. The CDR3 bases are TGTGCCATCAGGGAGGGGGAGGGCAGGGGCGATTACAATGAGCAGTTCTTC.

The chain joins TRBV25-1 to TRBJ1-2, with a possible D match to TRBD1 (5 bases). The CDR3 totals 14 residues. Germline V gene sequence: CDR1 MGHDK, CDR2 SYGVNS. V lost 2 bases, J lost 4 bases, and 11 bases lay in between. The CDR3 DNA is TGTGCCAGCAGTGAACCCCGGACACCCTATGGCTACACCTTC. Protein product: CASSEPRTPYGYTF.